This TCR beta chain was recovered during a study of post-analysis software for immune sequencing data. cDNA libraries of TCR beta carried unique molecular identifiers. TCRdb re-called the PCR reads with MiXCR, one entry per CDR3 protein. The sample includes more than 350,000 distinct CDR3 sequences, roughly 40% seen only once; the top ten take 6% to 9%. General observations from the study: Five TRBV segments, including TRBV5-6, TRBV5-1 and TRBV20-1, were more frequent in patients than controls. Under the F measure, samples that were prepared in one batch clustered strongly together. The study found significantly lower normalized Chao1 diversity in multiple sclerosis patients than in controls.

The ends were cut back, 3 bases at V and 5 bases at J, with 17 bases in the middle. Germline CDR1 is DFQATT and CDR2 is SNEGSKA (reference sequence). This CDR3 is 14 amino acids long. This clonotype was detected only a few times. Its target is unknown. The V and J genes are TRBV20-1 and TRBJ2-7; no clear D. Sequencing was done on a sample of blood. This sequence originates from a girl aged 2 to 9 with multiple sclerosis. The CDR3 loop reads CSASFLVGFHEQYF. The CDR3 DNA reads TGCAGTGCTAGTTTCTTGGTAGGGTTCCACGAGCAGTACTTC.